Each of the 16 T cell receptor beta chains below was sequenced from the same sample in a study of CD8+CD57+ T cells in acquired aplastic anemia. TCR beta VDJ and CDR3 profiling used genomic DNA as template. MiXCR, run by TCRdb on the reads, gives a single entry per CDR3 protein. The sample has hundreds of thousands of distinct CDR3 sequences; under 80% are singletons. What was sequenced was sorted CD4+, CD8+, or CD8+CD57+ T cells (not recorded which) from PBMCs. Receptors originate from a human donor in good health, serving as a control.

This sequence joins TRBV9 and TRBJ2-3; D uncertain. CDR1 is SGDLS and CDR2 is YYNGEE in the germline V gene. V lost 4 bases and J lost 12, with 24 bases in between. This CDR3 is 15 amino acids long. For the CDR3, the DNA is TGTGCCAGCAGCTACCGAATAAGGAAAATGGCTACACAGTATTTT. Translating gives CASSYRIRKMATQYF.

Many counts were recorded for this clonotype. The chain is built from TRBV6-1 and TRBJ1-5; 7 nucleotides line up with TRBD1. V lost 4 bases and J lost 4; bases outside the gene matches: 4. The CDR3 is 14 amino acids. The germline gives CDR1 MNHNS, CDR2 SASEGT. The CDR3 DNA follows: TGTGCCAGCAGTGGACCGGGACAGAATCAGCCCCAGCATTTT. This translates into CASSGPGQNQPQHF.

As to this clonotype: A read error may be the cause here, since a much bigger clone is one base away. V usage is TRBV5-1 and J usage is TRBJ2-1, with 7 bases identical to TRBD1. The CDR3 loop spans 15 amino acids. Germline V CDR1 and CDR2: SGHRS, YFSETQ. The CDR3 bases are TGTGCCAGCAGCCCCCCCCCGAGACAGGGCGTTGAGCAGTTCTTC. Translation gives CASSPPPRQGVEQFF.

The chain joins TRBV4-3 to TRBJ2-7; 9 bases are a match to TRBD1. The germline CDR1 and CDR2 sequences are LGHNA and YSLEER. Germline trimming cut 2 bases from V and 3 bases from J; bases unmatched to any gene: 5. The CDR3 is 15 amino acids. CDR3 nucleotide sequence: TGCGCCAGCAGCCAAATCGGACAGGGGATCTACGAGCAGTACTTC. It yields the protein CASSQIGQGIYEQYF.

At least ten counts were recorded for this clonotype. CDR3: CASSQGQTYEQYF. DNA for the CDR3: TGTGCCAGCAGCCAAGGACAGACCTACGAGCAGTACTTC. The rearrangement joins TRBV6-5 to TRBJ2-7, with D perhaps TRBD1 (6 bases). Trimming removed 6 bases from V and 2 bases from J, with 11 bases in between. CDR3 size: 13 residues. Germline V gene lookup returns CDR1 MNHEY and CDR2 SVGAGI.

The chain joins TRBV20-1 to TRBJ2-7; D might be TRBD1 (5 bases). Trimming removed 4 bases at V and 4 bases at J, with 17 bases between. This CDR3 contains 14 residues. Germline CDR1 is DFQATT and CDR2 is SNEGSKA (reference sequence). For the CDR3, the DNA is TGCAGTGCTATGGACAAGGGTCGAATTTACGAGCAGTACTTC. Translated, it gives CSAMDKGRIYEQYF.

The genes are TRBV20-1 and TRBJ2-5, with TRBD2 matching over 8 bases. The V gene end was trimmed by 3 bases and the J gene end by 1 base; junction bases not matched to a gene: 10. This CDR3 is built from 16 residues. Germline loops: CDR1 DFQATT, CDR2 SNEGSKA (reference sequence). CDR3 sequence reads: CSASPEAGGVQETQYF. The CDR3 region has the DNA TGCAGTGCTAGTCCGGAGGCGGGGGGCGTCCAAGAGACCCAGTACTTC.

V usage is TRBV7-8 and J usage is TRBJ1-6; a weak D match, TRBD1 (6 bases). Germline V gene lookup returns CDR1 SGHVS and CDR2 FQNEAQ. This CDR3 comprises 16 residues. The V end was cut by 6 bases, the J end by 15 bases, with 27 bases between. The CDR3: CASRTEGGSYNSYLHF. CDR3 DNA sequence: TGTGCCAGCAGAACGGAAGGGGGGTCCTATAATTCATACCTCCACTTT.

The J gene is TRBJ2-2, the V gene TRBV7-6; 11 bases map to TRBD2. V was pared by 1 base and J by 17 bases, with 12 bases of the junction left unmatched. The CDR3 runs 15 residues. Germline values: CDR1 SGHVS, CDR2 FNYEAQ. The CDR3 sequence: CASSLVPSGGQETFF. CDR3 nucleotide sequence: TGTGCCAGCAGCTTAGTGCCTAGCGGGGGGCAAGAGACCTTTTTT.

This clonotype came up a few times. The junction shows a germline mismatch at one end, possibly a read error. The chain recombines TRBV7-8 with TRBJ1-2; a possible D gene is TRBD1 (6 bases). CDR1 is SGHVS and CDR2 is FQNEAQ in the germline V gene. This CDR3 is 14 amino acids long. CDR3 in DNA: TGTGCCAGCAGCTCCGGACAGCAAGAGACCCAGTACTTCTTC. This sequence encodes CASSSGQQETQYFF.

The chain joins TRBV9 to TRBJ1-5; a possible D gene is TRBD1 (5 bases). Per the germline V gene, CDR1 is SGDLS and CDR2 is YYNGEE. The CDR3 is made up of 16 amino acids. V was trimmed by 2 bases and J by 5 bases, leaving 17 bases between them. CDR3 in amino acids: CASSVSGLVCDQPQHF. Written as DNA, the CDR3 is TGTGCCAGCAGCGTGTCGGGACTAGTCTGCGATCAGCCCCAGCATTTT.

A few counts support this clonotype. This chain joins TRBV12-3 or TRBV12-4 and TRBJ2-6; a weak D match, TRBD2 (6 bases). V lost 5 bases to trimming and J lost 0 bases, with 26 bases between them. The CDR3 runs to 21 residues. The CDR3 bases are TGTGCCAGCAGTGCCCATTCCCGTCTGGGGGGATTTTACTCTGGGGCCAACGTCCTGACTTTC. Protein: CASSAHSRLGGFYSGANVLTF.

The chain recombines TRBV7-3 with TRBJ2-7, with 8 bases identical to TRBD1. In germline, CDR1 is SGHTA, CDR2 FQGTGA. The trim removed 11 bases at V and 7 bases at J, leaving 10 bases unmatched. The CDR3 loop spans 12 amino acids. CDR3 nucleotide sequence: TGTGCCGCCAGACAGGGGTCATATGAGCAGTACTTC. Amino acid sequence: CAARQGSYEQYF.

In its sample, this clonotype was seen once. The V and J genes are TRBV7-2 and TRBJ2-7, with D perhaps matching TRBD1 (6 bases). This CDR3 is built from 13 residues. Looked up from germline, CDR1 is SGHTA and CDR2 is FQGNSA. Trimming cost V 1 base and J 9 bases, with 13 bases left between them. DNA of the CDR3: TGTGCCAGCAGCTTAGATCAGGGGTTATGGCAGTACTTC. Translating gives CASSLDQGLWQYF.

This clonotype was seen repeatedly, ten times or more. CDR3 protein: CASSYSIGRLNTEAFF. CDR3 nucleotide sequence: TGTGCCAGCAGTTACTCGATTGGGAGGTTGAACACTGAAGCTTTCTTT. The chain is built from TRBV6-5 and TRBJ1-1, with D hard to call. Trimming took 0 bases from V and 0 from J, leaving 11 bases between them. The CDR3 loop spans 16 amino acids. Germline V lookup: CDR1 MNHEY, CDR2 SVGAGI.

The rearrangement joins TRBV10-1 to TRBJ1-2, with D possibly TRBD1 on 5 matching bases. The length of the CDR3 is 14 residues. Germline V gene data show CDR1 as WNHNN and CDR2 as SYGVQD (reference sequence). For the CDR3, the DNA is TGCAGCCACAATAGTGGGACGGGGTCCTATGGCTACACCTTC. As protein: CSHNSGTGSYGYTF.